This T cell receptor beta chain was captured by sequencing in a study of shared clonotypes between healthy human individuals (TCRdb year 2020). As for the study more broadly: The cohort included a few men and two women between 18 and 49 years of age. For each donor, CD4 naive and CD4 memory were each run on three plates, CD8 naive on two plates, and CD8 memory on one plate. Blood TCR repertoires of roughly 5 healthy adults were deeply sequenced to estimate repertoire size and the extent of clonotype sharing between individuals. To increase sequencing depth and limit assay-specific biases, TCR repertoire library preparation and sequencing were carried out by different laboratories using diverse techniques. Each donor's leukapheresis produced roughly between roughly 0.9 and 9 billion PBMCs. The investigation overall reported the following: Clonotypes shared by all four sorted-subset donors showed higher generation probabilities than non-shared clonotypes. Based on pairwise subsampling, the degree of clonotype sharing among donors was expected to be affected by sequencing depth. Rarefaction of sorted-subset datasets indicated incomplete sequencing despite the large sequencing depth. Estimated clonotype richness was generally larger for naive than for memory subsets. Because the study included a small number of donors, the genetic and exposure-history diversity represented was limited. Sampling was limited to blood, and TCR repertoires in tissue likely differ from TCR repertoires in blood. Approximately 5% of naive CD4, roughly 3.6% of naive CD8, approximately 2.2% of memory CD4, and less than 0.45% of memory CD8 clonotypes were shared across four donors.

CD8 naive samples were obtained by positive selection for CCR7 among CD45RO-negative cells, yielding a CD45RA+CCR7+ population from which TemRA cells were excluded. Donors were healthy HIV-negative adults with no recently reported acute infections or vaccinations. Only Caucasian adults living in Nashville, Tennessee, USA were represented among the donors. Blood was obtained by leukapheresis, after which PBMCs were separated by Ficoll-Histopaque density gradient centrifugation and cryopreserved in liquid nitrogen vapor phase. Purity and quantity of every magnetically sorted T cell population were checked by analytical flow cytometry. Genomic DNA was isolated from every sorted fraction and measured by UV absorbance on a Nanodrop 2000c. With respect to this clone: The target of this receptor is not known. The sample holds no much larger clone one base away, and base qualities are not on file.

Using the deep immunoSEQ assay, TCR CDR3 regions were amplified from genomic DNA by multiplex PCR. Extracted genomic DNA from each cell subset was distributed evenly across all wells of several immunoSEQ 96-well plates, and each plate was treated as a replicate. For sorted subsets, about 0.2 ug genomic DNA, equal to 30,000 to 35,000 T cell genomes, was loaded into each replicate PCR. The purified libraries were quantified using a Qubit 3.0 fluorometer, sized with a Bioanalyzer 2100, and then quantified again using the KAPA Library Quantification kit. A separate single-read 150-cycle Illumina NextSeq 550 flow cell was used to sequence each immunoSEQ 96-well plate. For the original study's pipeline: Because the immunoSEQ output included only junctional sequences and no quality scores, the filtering could not be the same as the filtering used for full-length reads. Sequences were annotated with PyIR, a Python wrapper for IgBLAST v1.9, and V/J genes and CDR3 were assigned using IMGT germline references. Any read was removed if the V/J assignment was weak (E-value above 1e-6), the CDR3 was missing, or the read contained stop codons, out-of-frame junctions, or ambiguous translated residues. V3J clonotypes were defined as sequences sharing an identical inferred V gene, J gene, and CDR3 amino acid sequence. The percentage overlap between two repertoires was calculated by dividing the number of shared unique clonotypes by the size of the smaller repertoire. Repertoire richness was assessed with RTK rarefaction, the Chao1 estimator, and Recon v2.1 estimates of unobserved clonotypes. For all TCRbeta clonotypes obtained by the gDNA method from several donors, generation probabilities were computed with OLGA. TCRdb took this table from immuneACCESS and kept in-frame rearrangements with V and J called. Such tables lack part of the clones; where checked against another copy, unresolved V genes explain under half of the gap, and the rest is unexplained. The DNA was the basis for D and trimming; V, J and clone size are from that table. The sample table holds about 2,100,000 clones, of which around 93% were seen once. Roughly 1.8% of the sample is held by the ten biggest clonotypes.

The CDR3 sequence holds 13 residues, the cysteine and phenylalanine included. The CDR3 DNA has 39 bases and is translated from base 1. V gives up 1 base and J gives up 4 bases, and the segment between their germline ends measures 7 bases. In the germline V gene (reference sequence), CDR1 corresponds to LNHNV and CDR2 to YYDKDF. Sequencing was carried out using naive CD8+ T cells from PBMCs. The meaning of the sample's cell subset or site label: CD45RA+CCR7+. The origin of this receptor is a young man in good health. Some clones in this sample may be carry-over from other donors' samples. This chain joins TRBV15 to TRBJ2-5, and the D gene may be TRBD1, 5 bases matching. At the DNA level, the sequence is TGTGCCACCAGCAGAGGACAGCTAGAGACCCAGTACTTC. It encodes CATSRGQLETQYF.